These 18 T cell receptor beta chains originate from one sample sequenced in a study of T cell repertoires in cytomegalovirus infection. Each CDR3 protein gets one entry after TCRdb re-called the reads with MiXCR. The sample lists some 900,000 distinct CDR3 sequences, about 30% occurring once. No antigens are known for them. The specimen was cultured CD8+ T cells from PBMCs, collected from culture after CMV antigen stimulation. These receptors originate from a human donor in good health (CMV status not recorded). Some clones in this sample may be carry-over from other donors' samples.

The chain links TRBV4-1 to TRBJ1-5; 10 bases map to TRBD1. There are 17 residues in the CDR3. Germline trimming cut 3 bases from V and 6 bases from J; bases unmatched to any gene: 11. CDR1 and CDR2 (germline): MGHRA, YSYEKL. The CDR3 sequence: CASSQSLGQGGIQPQHF. CDR3 DNA: TGCGCCAGCAGCCAGAGCCTTGGACAGGGGGGTATTCAGCCCCAGCATTTT.

In regard to this clonotype: An end of the junction does not agree with germline; a read error may underlie this. The J gene is TRBJ1-2, the V gene TRBV27, with 7 bases identical to TRBD1. The germline V gene encodes CDR1 MNHEY and CDR2 SMNVEV (reference sequence). There are 13 residues in the CDR3. In DNA, the CDR3 is TGTACCAGCAGTTTTGGGACAGCATTCGGCTACACCTTC. Protein sequence: CTSSFGTAFGYTF.

CDR3 in amino acids: CASSLGISEWEKLFF. DNA for the CDR3: TGTGCCAGCAGCTTAGGAATTTCAGAGTGGGAAAAACTGTTTTTT. V is TRBV7-3 and J is TRBJ1-4; no reliable D call. CDR1 and CDR2 from the germline V gene are SGHTA and FQGTGA. The CDR3 has 15 residues. V was cut by 2 bases and J by 8 bases, with 15 bases left in between.

This clonotype was seen more than once but under ten times. V and J are TRBV7-6 and TRBJ2-3; 13 bases align to TRBD2. The CDR3 is made up of 16 amino acids. The V gene end was trimmed by 5 bases and the J gene end by 2 bases; junction bases not matched to a gene: 4. Germline CDR1 and CDR2: SGHVS and FNYEAQ. The CDR3 spells CASSAGLAGYTDTQYF. The CDR3 nucleotides are TGTGCCAGCAGCGCGGGACTAGCGGGGTACACAGATACGCAGTATTTT.

This clonotype has ten or more counts. The chain is built from TRBV7-8 and TRBJ2-6; tentative D call: TRBD2 (7 bases). V was cut by 7 bases and J by 4 bases, with 14 bases left in between. The V gene's germline CDR1 is SGHVS and CDR2 FQNEAQ. This CDR3 is built from 15 residues. The CDR3 DNA sequence: TGTGCCAGCACCACCGGGGGGCTCGGGGCCAACGTCCTGACTTTC. Encoded protein: CASTTGGLGANVLTF.

The gene calls are TRBV7-6 and TRBJ2-3; the match to TRBD2 covers 9 bases. Germline V gene data show CDR1 as SGHVS and CDR2 as FNYEAQ. This CDR3 spans 17 amino acids. Unmatched junction bases numbered 11, after V lost 5 bases and J lost 2 bases. The CDR3 region is CASSPGERGDLTDTQYF. Here the CDR3 DNA reads TGTGCCAGCAGCCCCGGGGAGCGGGGGGACCTCACAGATACGCAGTATTTT.

V is TRBV6-5 and J is TRBJ2-1; 8 positions agree with TRBD1. The V gene end was trimmed by 8 bases and the J gene end by 1 base; junction bases not matched to a gene: 4. This CDR3 comprises 14 residues. Per germline, CDR1 MNHEY and CDR2 SVGAGI. CDR3 region: CASAQGASYNEQFF. DNA for the CDR3: TGTGCCAGCGCTCAGGGGGCATCCTACAATGAGCAGTTCTTC.

The rearrangement links TRBV6-5 to TRBJ2-3, with D tentatively TRBD2 (6 bases). The CDR3 loop spans 16 amino acids. Looked up from germline, CDR1 is MNHEY and CDR2 is SVGAGI. V shed 0 bases and J shed 4 bases, with 14 bases lying between them. CDR3 in DNA: TGTGCCAGCAGTTACTCGCCCTCTCCGGGGGCAGATACGCAGTATTTT. Translating gives CASSYSPSPGADTQYF.

The chain combines TRBV6-2 or TRBV6-3 with TRBJ2-7, with D hard to call. V lost 4 bases, J lost 0 bases, and 4 bases lay in between. CDR3 length equals 12 residues. Germline values: CDR1 MNHEY, CDR2 SVGEGT. CDR3 region: CASSSVSYEQYV. Here the CDR3 DNA reads TGTGCCAGCAGTTCGGTCTCCTACGAGCAGTACGTC.

The V and J genes are TRBV7-6 and TRBJ1-1; 8 bases match TRBD1. The CDR3 loop spans 16 amino acids. Unmatched junction bases numbered 11, after V lost 1 base and J lost 7 bases. Germline lookup yields CDR1 SGHVS and CDR2 FNYEAQ. CDR3 loop: CASSLGTGGKLIEAFF. CDR3 nucleotide sequence: TGTGCCAGCAGCTTAGGAACAGGGGGAAAATTGATTGAAGCTTTCTTT. The full variable domain, rest sourced from reference TRBV7-6 and TRBJ1-1, is GAGVSQSPRYKVTKRGQDVALRCDPISGHVSLYWYRQALGQGPEFLTYFNYEAQQDKSGLPNDRFSAERPEGSISTLTIQRTEQRDSAMYRCASSLGTGGKLIEAFFGQGTRLTVV.

Concerning this clonotype itself: One end of the junction does not line up with germline, which may come from a read error. The rearrangement joins TRBV7-9 to TRBJ2-5; 9 bases are a match to TRBD2. The CDR3 runs to 20 residues. Looked up from germline, CDR1 is SEHNR and CDR2 is FQNEAQ (reference sequence). The CDR3 region has the DNA TGTGCCGGCAGCTTAGCGGGGGACACCGTGGCGACTATATTCCAAGAGACCCAGTACTTC. This encodes CAGSLAGDTVATIFQETQYF.

This clonotype was seen a few times. This chain uses TRBV6-2 or TRBV6-3 with TRBJ2-7; maybe TRBD2 (6 bases). CDR3 length: 14 amino acids. V was trimmed by 4 bases and J by 3 bases, leaving 13 bases between them. Germline V gene sequence: CDR1 MNHEY, CDR2 SVGEGT. CDR3: CASSSVSGGYEQYV. In DNA form, the CDR3 reads TGTGCCAGCAGTTCTGTATCCGGGGGCTACGAGCAGTACGTC.

On this clonotype itself: The junction differs from germline at one of its ends, possibly a read error. This rearrangement joins TRBV7-4 to TRBJ2-5, with a weak D call TRBD2 (5 bases). CDR1 SGHVT and CDR2 SQSDAQ come from the germline V gene. This CDR3 has 14 amino acids. DNA of the CDR3: TGTACCAGCAGCTTAGCCGGGATCGGGGAGACCCAGTACTTC. Translating it yields CTSSLAGIGETQYF.

This rearrangement joins TRBV13 to TRBJ1-6, with D uncertain. V was pared by 7 bases and J by 10 bases, with 11 bases between. The CDR3 has 12 residues. From germline, CDR1 is PRHDT and CDR2 FYEKMQ (reference sequence). The CDR3 DNA follows: TGTGCCAGCAATAGCCCTATCTCACCCCTCCACTTT. Translated: CASNSPISPLHF.

The chain carries TRBV7-9 and TRBJ1-1; TRBD1 aligns across 7 bases. After removal of 5 bases from V and 2 bases from J, the junction contained 8 bases not matched to a gene. CDR3 length equals 15 residues. Germline loops: CDR1 SEHNR, CDR2 FQNEAQ (reference sequence). CDR3 sequence reads: CASSPRGIVNTEAFF. The CDR3 nucleotides read TGTGCCAGCAGCCCCAGGGGGATTGTCAACACTGAAGCTTTCTTT.

This clonotype was counted between two and nine times. V gene TRBV12-3 or TRBV12-4 combines with J gene TRBJ2-2; maybe TRBD2 (6 bases). CDR3 length equals 15 residues. Trimming took 5 bases from V and 7 from J, leaving 17 bases between them. The CDR3 bases are TGTGCCAGCAGTCCGAGGGGAGGATTCAGCGGGGAGCTGTTTTTT. Its protein product is CASSPRGGFSGELFF.

There are a few counts of this clonotype. The genes are TRBV7-2 and TRBJ2-3; D uncertain. CDR1 is SGHTA and CDR2 is FQGNSA in the germline V gene. This CDR3 comprises 15 residues. The V end lost 0 bases, the J end lost 0 bases, and 7 bases lay between the germline ends. As DNA, the CDR3 is TGTGCCAGCAGCTTAGCTAAGGGAAGCACAGATACGCAGTATTTT. This encodes CASSLAKGSTDTQYF.

This clonotype was observed many times. This chain links TRBV7-8 with TRBJ2-1; tentative D call: TRBD2 (7 bases). This CDR3 comprises 15 residues. Trimming took off 4 bases at V and 6 bases at J, with 16 bases between the two ends. The V gene's germline CDR1 is SGHVS and CDR2 FQNEAQ. The CDR3 is CASSSEGGGFNEQFF. The CDR3 DNA sequence: TGTGCCAGCAGCTCCGAGGGGGGGGGATTCAATGAGCAGTTCTTC.